A selection of T cell receptor beta chains follows, all from one sample in a study of CD8 T cells in ankylosing spondylitis. TCRdb called the 5' RACE reads again in MiXCR, with one record for every CDR3 protein. The sample consists of about 330,000 distinct CDR3 sequences, approximately 8.2% of them appearing once. What was sequenced was blood, either unsorted or a sorted T cell fraction (not recorded which). The receptor source for this set is a male donor with ankylosing spondylitis. Both conserved end residues are part of each CDR3. The order of the fields is CDR3 protein, CDR3 DNA, J gene, V gene, clone size, D gene. D genes are given only for firm matches. Size values are once, few and many counts, or a class for expanded clones, and some rows have none.

CDR3: CASSQAAANYGYTF
DNA: TGCGCCAGCAGCCAAGCCGCAGCGAACTATGGCTACACCTTC
J: TRBJ1-2
V: TRBV4-1
size: many
D: .

CDR3: CSVAMVSYNEQFF
DNA: TGCAGCGTTGCGATGGTTTCCTACAATGAGCAGTTCTTC
J: TRBJ2-1
V: TRBV29-1
size: few
D: .

CDR3: CASSLMEGNTIYF
DNA: TGTGCCAGCAGTTTGATGGAAGGAAACACCATATATTTT
J: TRBJ1-3
V: TRBV12-3/TRBV12-4
size: .
D: .

CDR3: CASSGHLARGETQYF
DNA: TGTGCCAGCAGTGGGCACCTAGCGAGAGGAGAGACCCAGTACTTC
J: TRBJ2-5
V: TRBV2
size: few
D: .

CDR3: CASRFSGSSEQYF
DNA: TGTGCCAGCAGGTTTAGCGGGAGTTCCGAGCAGTACTTC
J: TRBJ2-7
V: TRBV25-1
size: few
D: TRBD2

CDR3: CASSPTSGTGRTGELFF
DNA: TGCGCCAGCAGCCCGACCTCAGGGACAGGGCGCACCGGGGAGCTGTTTTTT
J: TRBJ2-2
V: TRBV5-1
size: many
D: TRBD1

CDR3: CASSISSGSGNEQFF
DNA: TGTGCCAGCAGCATTTCTAGCGGGAGCGGCAATGAGCAGTTCTTC
J: TRBJ2-1
V: TRBV7-9
size: few
D: TRBD2

CDR3: CASSLSGTGEETQYF
DNA: TGCGCCAGCAGCTTGTCCGGGACAGGGGAAGAGACCCAGTACTTC
J: TRBJ2-5
V: TRBV5-1
size: .
D: TRBD1

CDR3: CASSLPVPGEQFF
DNA: TGTGCCAGCAGCCTCCCCGTACCGGGGGAGCAGTTCTTC
J: TRBJ2-1
V: TRBV9
size: few
D: .

CDR3: CASSYLAGVAGTNSYEQFF
DNA: TGTGCCAGCAGTTACCTGGCGGGGGTAGCGGGAACTAATTCGTACGAGCAGTTCTTC
J: TRBJ2-1
V: TRBV6-2/TRBV6-3
size: many
D: TRBD2

CDR3: CASSLVGTGFGGELFF
DNA: TGCGCCAGCAGCTTGGTCGGAACCGGTTTCGGCGGGGAGCTGTTTTTT
J: TRBJ2-2
V: TRBV5-1
size: many
D: .

CDR3: CSARDRSSTYGYTF
DNA: TGCAGTGCCCGGGACAGAAGTTCTACCTATGGCTACACCTTC
J: TRBJ1-2
V: TRBV20-1
size: few
D: TRBD1

CDR3: CSAGFTNQPQHF
DNA: TGCAGCGCGGGATTTACCAATCAGCCCCAGCATTTT
J: TRBJ1-5
V: TRBV29-1
size: few
D: .

CDR3: CATSAHGGEKLFF
DNA: TGTGCCACCAGCGCCCACGGGGGTGAAAAACTGTTTTTT
J: TRBJ1-4
V: TRBV15
size: .
D: .

CDR3: CASSRGQGYSYEQYF
DNA: TGTGCCAGCAGCCGAGGACAGGGTTATTCCTACGAGCAGTACTTC
J: TRBJ2-7
V: TRBV5-4
size: .
D: TRBD1

CDR3: CASSQEPQTSDTQYF
DNA: TGTGCCAGCAGCCAAGAGCCCCAGACTTCAGATACGCAGTATTTT
J: TRBJ2-3
V: TRBV4-2
size: .
D: .

CDR3: CASSQDPGTSYNEQFF
DNA: TGCGCCAGCAGCCAAGATCCGGGGACCTCCTACAATGAGCAGTTCTTC
J: TRBJ2-1
V: TRBV4-3
size: many
D: .

CDR3: CASSLEVRNQPQHF
DNA: TGTGCCAGCAGCCTGGAGGTTCGGAATCAGCCCCAGCATTTT
J: TRBJ1-5
V: TRBV6-2/TRBV6-3
size: .
D: .

CDR3: CSVAQGNSNQPQHF
DNA: TGCAGCGTTGCACAGGGGAATAGCAATCAGCCCCAGCATTTT
J: TRBJ1-5
V: TRBV29-1
size: few
D: TRBD1

CDR3: CASSRGNYEQYF
DNA: TGTGCCAGCTCGCGGGGAAACTACGAGCAGTACTTC
J: TRBJ2-7
V: TRBV18
size: .
D: .

CDR3: CAWSEFRETQYF
DNA: TGTGCCTGGAGTGAATTTCGGGAGACCCAGTACTTC
J: TRBJ2-5
V: TRBV30
size: .
D: .

CDR3: CASSSTGGTTGTGELFF
DNA: TGTGCCAGCAGCTCGACGGGCGGGACTACTGGTACCGGGGAGCTGTTTTTT
J: TRBJ2-2
V: TRBV7-8
size: .
D: TRBD2

CDR3: CASSGAGYREKLFF
DNA: TGTGCCAGCTCCGGGGCGGGTTACCGTGAAAAACTGTTTTTT
J: TRBJ1-4
V: TRBV5-6
size: many
D: .

CDR3: CASSPRAYYNEQFF
DNA: TGTGCCAGCAGCCCCCGGGCATATTACAATGAGCAGTTCTTC
J: TRBJ2-1
V: TRBV11-2
size: few
D: .

CDR3: CAISETSASTDTQYF
DNA: TGTGCCATCAGTGAGACTAGCGCGAGCACAGATACGCAGTATTTT
J: TRBJ2-3
V: TRBV10-3
size: many
D: TRBD2

CDR3: CASRQTGYLGEKLFF
DNA: TGTGCCAGCAGGCAAACAGGGTATCTTGGTGAAAAACTGTTTTTT
J: TRBJ1-4
V: TRBV2
size: many
D: .

CDR3: CSVEAGAAPYEQYF
DNA: TGCAGCGTTGAGGCGGGGGCCGCTCCCTACGAGCAGTACTTC
J: TRBJ2-7
V: TRBV29-1
size: many
D: .

CDR3: CASGVQGAPYEQYF
DNA: TGTGCTAGTGGTGTACAGGGGGCACCCTACGAGCAGTACTTC
J: TRBJ2-7
V: TRBV12-5
size: few
D: TRBD1

CDR3: CASSPTGTGANVLTF
DNA: TGTGCCAGCAGCCCGACAGGGACCGGGGCCAACGTCCTGACTTTC
J: TRBJ2-6
V: TRBV7-9
size: few
D: TRBD1

CDR3: CASSLGSRDGLLTGELFF
DNA: TGTGCCAGCAGCTTAGGGTCCCGGGACGGACTCTTAACCGGGGAGCTGTTTTTT
J: TRBJ2-2
V: TRBV7-6
size: .
D: .

CDR3: CASRNRGPDTQYF
DNA: TGTGCCAGCAGGAACAGGGGACCAGATACGCAGTATTTT
J: TRBJ2-3
V: TRBV28
size: .
D: TRBD1

CDR3: CASSLAHRGSGELFF
DNA: TGTGCCAGCAGCTTAGCGCACAGGGGATCCGGGGAGCTGTTTTTT
J: TRBJ2-2
V: TRBV7-8
size: .
D: TRBD1

CDR3: CASSLAGGHNTDTQYF
DNA: TGTGCCAGCAGTTTAGCGGGGGGACACAACACGGATACGCAGTATTTT
J: TRBJ2-3
V: TRBV12-3/TRBV12-4
size: many
D: .

CDR3: CASSAGPTGGNEKLFF
DNA: TGTGCCAGCAGCGCCGGACCGACAGGGGGGAATGAAAAACTGTTTTTT
J: TRBJ1-4
V: TRBV9
size: .
D: TRBD1

CDR3: CASSQGGQGALNEQFF
DNA: TGTGCCAGCAGCCAAGGTGGACAGGGGGCTCTGAATGAGCAGTTCTTC
J: TRBJ2-1
V: TRBV3-1
size: .
D: TRBD1

CDR3: CASSPRVSGANVLTF
DNA: TGTGCCAGCTCACCGAGGGTATCTGGGGCCAACGTCCTGACTTTC
J: TRBJ2-6
V: TRBV18
size: .
D: .

CDR3: CASSTAGGPVNEQFF
DNA: TGCGCCAGCAGCACCGCAGGAGGGCCGGTAAATGAGCAGTTCTTC
J: TRBJ2-1
V: TRBV5-1
size: few
D: .

CDR3: CASSSETSWAEQYF
DNA: TGTGCCAGCAGCTCCGAGACTAGCTGGGCCGAGCAGTACTTC
J: TRBJ2-7
V: TRBV11-2
size: .
D: TRBD2

CDR3: CASSSLAGFLNEQFF
DNA: TGTGCCAGCAGTTCCCTAGCGGGGTTTTTGAATGAGCAGTTCTTC
J: TRBJ2-1
V: TRBV28
size: few
D: TRBD2

CDR3: CASSFYPTSGGSSYNEQFF
DNA: TGTGCCAGCAGCTTTTACCCTACCTCGGGTGGAAGCTCCTACAATGAGCAGTTCTTC
J: TRBJ2-1
V: TRBV11-1
size: few
D: .

CDR3: CSAEGLTGGTEAFF
DNA: TGCAGCGCCGAAGGGTTAACAGGGGGCACTGAAGCTTTCTTT
J: TRBJ1-1
V: TRBV29-1
size: many
D: TRBD1

CDR3: CASSLALAGVGTDTQYF
DNA: TGTGCCAGCAGCTTAGCACTAGCGGGAGTCGGCACAGATACGCAGTATTTT
J: TRBJ2-3
V: TRBV11-1
size: few
D: TRBD2

CDR3: CASSLGQLDSGNTIYF
DNA: TGTGCCAGCAGCTTAGGACAGCTGGACTCTGGAAACACCATATATTTT
J: TRBJ1-3
V: TRBV7-9
size: few
D: .

CDR3: CSASLAGRYNEQFF
DNA: TGCAGTGCTTCCCTAGCGGGCAGGTACAATGAGCAGTTCTTC
J: TRBJ2-1
V: TRBV20-1
size: many
D: TRBD2

CDR3: CASSFVGAGTEAFF
DNA: TGTGCCAGCAGTTTTGTGGGGGCAGGGACTGAAGCTTTCTTT
J: TRBJ1-1
V: TRBV27
size: .
D: .

CDR3: CASSRGLALAAGELFF
DNA: TGCGCCAGCAGCCGGGGACTAGCGCTTGCGGCCGGGGAGCTGTTTTTT
J: TRBJ2-2
V: TRBV5-1
size: .
D: TRBD2

CDR3: CASSQASHPSYEQYF
DNA: TGTGCCAGCAGCCAAGCTAGTCACCCCAGCTACGAGCAGTACTTC
J: TRBJ2-7
V: TRBV3-1
size: few
D: .

CDR3: CASSWSGGGANEQFF
DNA: TGTGCCAGTAGTTGGAGCGGAGGGGGGGCCAATGAGCAGTTCTTC
J: TRBJ2-1
V: TRBV19
size: .
D: .

CDR3: CASSLGAAAQETQYF
DNA: TGCGCCAGCAGCTTGGGGGCAGCCGCCCAAGAGACCCAGTACTTC
J: TRBJ2-5
V: TRBV5-1
size: few
D: .

CDR3: CASSQGAYEQYF
DNA: TGTGCCAGCAGCCAAGGGGCCTACGAGCAGTACTTC
J: TRBJ2-7
V: TRBV14
size: many
D: .

CDR3: CASSQDGVLWFF
DNA: TGTGCCAGCAGCCAAGATGGTGTGCTCTGGTTCTTC
J: TRBJ2-1
V: TRBV7-9
size: .
D: .

CDR3: CASSYLPPGVPTEAFF
DNA: TGTGCCAGCAGTTACCTCCCCCCGGGAGTGCCCACTGAAGCTTTCTTT
J: TRBJ1-1
V: TRBV6-2/TRBV6-3
size: few
D: .

CDR3: CASSLAPGQHEQYF
DNA: TGTGCCAGCAGCTTAGCTCCAGGGCAGCACGAGCAGTACTTC
J: TRBJ2-7
V: TRBV7-9
size: .
D: .

CDR3: CSVARGSYNEQFF
DNA: TGCAGCGTTGCCCGGGGCTCCTACAATGAGCAGTTCTTC
J: TRBJ2-1
V: TRBV29-1
size: many
D: .

CDR3: CASSPPGQFSGANVLTF
DNA: TGTGCCAGCAGCCCCCCGGGACAATTCTCTGGGGCCAACGTCCTGACTTTC
J: TRBJ2-6
V: TRBV3-1
size: few
D: .

CDR3: CSGRTSGRPGELFF
DNA: TGCAGCGGGCGGACTAGCGGGAGACCCGGGGAGCTGTTTTTT
J: TRBJ2-2
V: TRBV29-1
size: .
D: TRBD2

CDR3: CASSPLRGDTQYF
DNA: TGTGCCAGCAGCCCACTGAGGGGAGATACGCAGTATTTT
J: TRBJ2-3
V: TRBV12-3/TRBV12-4
size: many
D: .

CDR3: CASSAWELPYEQYF
DNA: TGTGCCAGCAGCGCGTGGGAGCTACCCTACGAGCAGTACTTC
J: TRBJ2-7
V: TRBV14
size: .
D: .

CDR3: CSANSPGSGNTIYF
DNA: TGCAGTGCTAATAGTCCAGGGTCTGGAAACACCATATATTTT
J: TRBJ1-3
V: TRBV20-1
size: few
D: .

CDR3: CASSLWGQNEKLFF
DNA: TGTGCCAGCAGCTTATGGGGGCAAAATGAAAAACTGTTTTTT
J: TRBJ1-4
V: TRBV5-5
size: few
D: .